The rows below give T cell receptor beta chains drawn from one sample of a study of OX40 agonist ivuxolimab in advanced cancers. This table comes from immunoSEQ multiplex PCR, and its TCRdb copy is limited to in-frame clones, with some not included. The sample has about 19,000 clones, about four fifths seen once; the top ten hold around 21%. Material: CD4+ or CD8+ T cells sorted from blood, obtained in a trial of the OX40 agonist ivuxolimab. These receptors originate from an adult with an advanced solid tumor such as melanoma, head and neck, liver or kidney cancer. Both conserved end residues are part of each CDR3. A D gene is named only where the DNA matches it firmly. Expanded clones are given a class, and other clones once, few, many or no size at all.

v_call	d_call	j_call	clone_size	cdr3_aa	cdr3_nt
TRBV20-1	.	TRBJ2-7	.	CSAREIYEQYF	TGCAGTGCCCGCGAAATTTACGAGCAGTACTTC
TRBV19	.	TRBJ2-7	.	CASSIVMGHNYEQYF	TGTGCCAGTAGTATAGTAATGGGACACAACTACGAGCAGTACTTC
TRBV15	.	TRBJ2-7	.	CATSQQGIISYEQYF	TGTGCCACCAGCCAACAGGGAATAATTTCCTACGAGCAGTACTTC
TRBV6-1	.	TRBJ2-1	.	CAAGLEGHDEQFF	TGTGCGGCAGGGCTAGAAGGGCACGATGAGCAGTTCTTC
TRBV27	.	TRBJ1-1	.	CASSLSGGMFTEAFF	TGTGCCAGCAGTTTATCGGGGGGAATGTTTACTGAAGCTTTCTTT
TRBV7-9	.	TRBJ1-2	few	CASSLDQGDYGYTF	TGTGCCAGCAGCTTAGATCAGGGTGACTATGGCTACACCTTC
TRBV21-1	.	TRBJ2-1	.	CASSKLSPDSPHLLYNEQFF	TGTGCCAGCAGCAAACTCTCACCGGACAGTCCCCACCTTTTATACAATGAGCAGTTCTTC
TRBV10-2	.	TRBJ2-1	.	CASSVYRTVEGYNEQFF	TGCGCCAGCAGTGTCTACCGGACAGTGGAGGGGTACAATGAGCAGTTCTTC
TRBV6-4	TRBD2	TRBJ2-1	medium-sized	CASSDGLAGGRDEQFF	TGTGCCAGCAGTGACGGACTAGCGGGAGGTAGGGATGAGCAGTTCTTC
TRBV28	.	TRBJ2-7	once	CASSTKVIVGLNGHEQYF	TGTGCCAGCAGTACCAAGGTGATCGTTGGCCTAAATGGCCACGAGCAGTACTTC
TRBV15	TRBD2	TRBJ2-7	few	CATSRGGSAGSPYEQYF	TGTGCCACCAGCAGAGGGGGTTCAGCGGGGTCCCCCTACGAGCAGTACTTC
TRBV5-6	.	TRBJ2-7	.	CASSLSNYEQYF	TGTGCCAGCAGCTTGTCTAACTACGAGCAGTACTTC
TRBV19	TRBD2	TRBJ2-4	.	CASNPSGGLAKNIQYF	TGTGCCAGTAACCCAAGCGGGGGGCTAGCCAAAAACATTCAGTACTTC
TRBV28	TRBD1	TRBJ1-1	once	CASRKTGVNTEAFF	TGTGCCAGCAGGAAGACAGGGGTGAACACTGAAGCTTTCTTT
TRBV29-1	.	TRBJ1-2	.	CSVPDRVNGYTF	TGCAGCGTTCCTGACAGAGTGAATGGCTACACCTTC
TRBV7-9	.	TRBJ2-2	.	CASSPPQGNTGELFF	TGTGCCAGCAGCCCTCCACAGGGGAACACCGGGGAGCTGTTTTTT
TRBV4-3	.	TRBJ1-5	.	CASSQDEGAGQPQHF	TGCGCCAGCAGCCAAGATGAAGGGGCCGGGCAGCCCCAGCATTTT
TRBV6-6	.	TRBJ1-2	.	CASSYSRDGYTF	TGTGCCAGCAGTTACTCCCGGGACGGCTACACCTTC
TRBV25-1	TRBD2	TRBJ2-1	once	CASSSLAGGDEQFF	TGTGCCAGCAGTTCTCTAGCGGGAGGTGATGAGCAGTTCTTC
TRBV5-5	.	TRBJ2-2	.	CASSSIGTGELFF	TGTGCCAGCAGCTCCATTGGCACCGGGGAGCTGTTTTTT
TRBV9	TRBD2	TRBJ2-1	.	CASSPTFNIAGVYNEQFF	TGTGCCAGCAGCCCGACATTCAATATAGCGGGCGTCTACAATGAGCAGTTCTTC
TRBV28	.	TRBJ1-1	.	CASSLESAGTPEAFF	TGTGCCAGCAGTTTGGAGTCGGCAGGGACCCCTGAAGCTTTCTTT
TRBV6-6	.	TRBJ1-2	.	CASSPQGTGYTF	TGTGCCAGCAGTCCCCAGGGGACTGGCTACACCTTC
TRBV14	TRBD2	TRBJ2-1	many	CASSQGGGRAYNEQFF	TGTGCCAGCAGCCAAGGAGGCGGGAGAGCCTACAATGAGCAGTTCTTC
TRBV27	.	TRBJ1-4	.	CASSFGGGITTNEKLFF	TGTGCCAGCAGTTTTGGAGGGGGTATAACAACTAATGAAAAACTGTTTTTT
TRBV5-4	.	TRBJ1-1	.	CASSSRGADTEAFF	TGTGCCAGCAGCTCCCGGGGGGCGGACACTGAAGCTTTCTTT
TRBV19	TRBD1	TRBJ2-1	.	CASSILDRSYNEQFF	TGTGCCAGTAGTATCCTGGACAGGTCCTACAATGAGCAGTTCTTC
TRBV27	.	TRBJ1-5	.	CASSSERAGNQPQHF	TGTGCCAGCAGTTCGGAGAGGGCAGGCAATCAGCCCCAGCATTTT
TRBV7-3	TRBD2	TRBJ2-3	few	CASSLPLAGVRDTQYF	TGTGCCAGCAGCTTACCACTAGCGGGAGTACGGGATACGCAGTATTTT
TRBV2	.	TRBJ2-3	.	CASSLTKSLGPDTQYF	TGTGCCAGCAGCCTTACGAAGAGTCTCGGGCCAGATACGCAGTATTTT
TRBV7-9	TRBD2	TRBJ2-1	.	CASSLPSGGVMNEQFF	TGTGCCAGCAGCCTACCCAGCGGGGGGGTTATGAATGAGCAGTTCTTC
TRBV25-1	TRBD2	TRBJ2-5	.	CASVELAEETQYF	TGTGCCAGCGTTGAACTAGCGGAAGAGACCCAGTACTTC
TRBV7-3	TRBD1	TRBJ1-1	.	CASSLGTGGEAFF	TGTGCCAGCAGCTTGGGGACAGGGGGTGAAGCTTTCTTT
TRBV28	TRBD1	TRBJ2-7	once	CANKGQNSYEQYF	TGTGCCAACAAGGGACAGAACTCCTACGAGCAGTACTTC
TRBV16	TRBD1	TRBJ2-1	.	CASGTGEGSYNEQFF	TGTGCCAGCGGGACAGGGGAAGGGTCCTACAATGAGCAGTTCTTC
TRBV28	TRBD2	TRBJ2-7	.	CASSSRALAETYEQYF	TGTGCCAGCAGTTCCAGGGCACTAGCGGAAACCTACGAGCAGTACTTC
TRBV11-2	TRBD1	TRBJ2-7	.	CASSLVGTGGRYEQYF	TGTGCCAGCAGTTTAGTAGGGACAGGGGGTAGGTACGAGCAGTACTTC